Listed here is a single T cell receptor beta chain. Some clones are missing from TCRdb's copy, which holds only in-frame ones; the method was immunoSEQ multiplex PCR. The top ten hold 3% to 4% of the sample, which has 50,000 to 60,000 clones, less than 95% seen once. This sample was taken from a study of T cell changes during pregnancy in multiple sclerosis. The sequencing used peripheral blood, collected after pregnancy. This TCR was sampled from a female donor in good health, enrolled as a control in a pregnancy study.

CDR3 sequence: CASSMGTSGRARGTGELFF. For the CDR3, the DNA is TGTGCCAGTAGTATGGGGACTAGCGGGAGGGCTAGGGGCACCGGGGAGCTGTTTTTT. The chain uses TRBV19 and TRBJ2-2; 16 bases match TRBD2. Losses at the gene ends were 3 bases for V and 4 bases for J; bases not matched to a gene: 8. The CDR3 runs 19 residues. CDR1 LNHDA and CDR2 SQIVND come from the germline V gene (reference sequence).